Below are 12 T cell receptor beta chains sequenced from a single sample in a study of cytomegalovirus exposure and HLA in healthy donors. The PCR was carried out with 60 Vbeta primers and 13 Jbeta primers. The repertoire was sequenced with immunoSEQ multiplex PCR; TCRdb's copy has only in-frame clones and lacks some. The sample includes around 19,000 clones, approximately 80% of them seen just once. Sequencing was carried out using PBMCs. Receptor source: a human donor in good health.

This chain links TRBV6-5 with TRBJ2-3; 9 nucleotides align to TRBD2. Per germline, CDR1 MNHEY and CDR2 SVGAGI. The CDR3 has 14 amino acids. V was clipped by 2 bases and J by 6 bases; unmatched bases: 3. The CDR3 DNA reads TGTGCCAGCAGTTACGTAGCGGGAGCGGATACGCAGTATTTT. This gives the protein CASSYVAGADTQYF.

The chain has TRBV5-1 and TRBJ1-1, with D unclear. CDR1 SGHRS and CDR2 YFSETQ come from the germline V gene. The CDR3 has 14 amino acids. Deletions cut 4 bases from V and 5 bases from J, with 15 bases between. The DNA for the CDR3 is TGCGCCAGCAGCCGAGGGAGGGCAACGACTGAAGCTTTCTTT. Its translation is CASSRGRATTEAFF.

The rearrangement joins TRBV9 to TRBJ2-3, with 10 bases lining up with TRBD1. The J segment lost 4 bases and the V segment lost 4 bases, leaving 18 bases of the junction unmatched. Germline V gene lookup returns CDR1 SGDLS and CDR2 YYNGEE. The CDR3 totals 19 residues. In DNA form, the CDR3 reads TGTGCCAGCAGCCCCCCTTTGTCACCGGGACAGGGGTCCGCAGATACGCAGTATTTT. Its translation is CASSPPLSPGQGSADTQYF.

This chain uses TRBV6-1 with TRBJ1-5; D is uncertain. V lost 1 base and J 0 bases, leaving 7 bases between the germline ends. The germline V gene encodes CDR1 MNHNS and CDR2 SASEGT. The CDR3 has 15 residues. This CDR3 is CASSEGEISNQPQHF. Written as DNA, the CDR3 is TGTGCCAGCAGTGAAGGGGAGATTAGCAATCAGCCCCAGCATTTT.

The chain joins TRBV10-2 to TRBJ1-1, with TRBD1 matching 7 bases. CDR1 WSHSY and CDR2 SAAADI come from the germline V gene. This CDR3 has 14 residues. V dropped 2 bases and J dropped 1; count of bases not matched to a gene: 1. Here the CDR3 DNA reads TGCGCCAGCAGTGAGAAGGGGGCGAACACTGAAGCTTTCTTT. Translating it yields CASSEKGANTEAFF.

This chain uses TRBV19 with TRBJ1-5; a weak D match, TRBD1 (6 bases). CDR3 length: 14 amino acids. Germline V gene data show CDR1 as LNHDA and CDR2 as SQIVND (reference sequence). Trimming stripped 7 bases from V and 5 bases from J, with 15 bases between. DNA of the CDR3: TGTGCCAGTAAAGGGAGACAGGTACATCAGCCCCAGCATTTT. Amino acids: CASKGRQVHQPQHF.

The CDR3 region is CAWGRLGNQPQHF. Written as DNA, the CDR3 is TGTGCCTGGGGGAGATTGGGCAATCAGCCCCAGCATTTT. The chain recombines TRBV30 with TRBJ1-5; D uncertain. Germline V gene lookup returns CDR1 GTSNPN and CDR2 SVGIG (reference sequence). This CDR3 region has 13 residues. V lost 5 bases, J lost 2 bases, and 10 bases lay in between.

The rearrangement uses TRBV6-5 and TRBJ2-5; 9 positions match TRBD1. The CDR3 consists of 13 residues. The trim removed 5 bases at V and 4 bases at J, leaving 2 bases unmatched. Germline assignment: CDR1 MNHEY and CDR2 SVGAGI. CDR3: CASSRDRAETQYF. The CDR3 region has the DNA TGTGCCAGCAGTCGGGACAGGGCAGAGACCCAGTACTTC.

This chain uses TRBV5-4 with TRBJ2-2; 13 nucleotides match TRBD2. The V gene end was trimmed by 4 bases and the J gene end by 4 bases; junction bases not matched to a gene: 7. Per the germline V gene, CDR1 is SGHNT and CDR2 is YYREEE (reference sequence). This CDR3 spans 17 amino acids. CDR3: CASSPGTSGIITGELFF. CDR3 in DNA: TGTGCCAGCAGCCCCGGGACTAGCGGGATTATCACCGGGGAGCTGTTTTTT.

The sample holds a few counts of this clone. J is TRBJ2-3 and V is TRBV7-2; D possibly corresponds to TRBD1 (6 bases). The germline CDR1 and CDR2 sequences are SGHTA and FQGNSA. CDR3 length equals 14 residues. Deletions cut 1 base from V and 8 bases from J, with 13 bases between. CDR3 sequence: CASSLDMGRGTQYF. The DNA for the CDR3 is TGTGCCAGCAGCTTAGACATGGGCAGGGGTACGCAGTATTTT.

The chain employs TRBV7-9 and TRBJ1-4, with a weak D call TRBD1 (5 bases). V was shortened by 5 bases and J by 5 bases, with 12 bases between the two germline ends. From germline, CDR1 is SEHNR and CDR2 FQNEAQ (reference sequence). This CDR3 is built from 14 residues. CDR3 nucleotide sequence: TGTGCCAGCAGCCCCCCAGGGCAGAATGAAAAACTGTTTTTT. This sequence encodes CASSPPGQNEKLFF.

The genes are TRBV2 and TRBJ1-2; D ambiguous. Germline V gene data show CDR1 as SNHLY and CDR2 as FYNNEI. V lost 2 bases, J lost 9 bases, and 19 bases lay in between. The CDR3 is made up of 15 amino acids. In DNA, the CDR3 is TGTGCCAGCAGTGAATTGGTCGCCACGGGTGGCAGCTACACCTTC. Amino acid sequence: CASSELVATGGSYTF.